This T cell receptor beta chain was observed in a study of blood T cell repertoires in COVID-19. Study background: From T cells, B-cell-depleted T cells, or PBMCs came the material, which was cDNA or gDNA.

Trimming took 6 bases from V and 0 from J, leaving 18 bases between them. Germline values: CDR1 SNHLY, CDR2 FYNNEI. CDR3 size: 17 residues. Assay used: immunoSEQ multiplex PCR; TCRdb lists only in-frame clones, some missing. This table holds 150,000 or so clones, approximately 90% found once. Those who participated ranged in age from 18 to 89 years and resided in roughly 26 US areas. The study assigned cohorts using participant-reported clinical history. The sequence derives from a woman in her 40s who had been exposed to COVID-19. The chain is built from TRBV2 and TRBJ1-5, with D maybe TRBD1 (5 bases). Sample: PBMCs or T cells enriched from blood (not recorded which). This CDR3 is CASSPGQGTNSNQPQHF. The CDR3 DNA follows: TGTGCCAGCAGCCCCGGTCAGGGAACTAATAGCAATCAGCCCCAGCATTTT.